This T cell receptor (beta chain) was identified in a study of CD8+CD57+ T cells in acquired aplastic anemia. The template for TCR beta VDJ and CDR3 sequence profiling was genomic DNA. TCRdb called the reads again in MiXCR, with one record for every CDR3 protein. The sample yields about 160,000 distinct CDR3 sequences, about 50% seen once. Before being chosen for sequencing, patients had shown CD8+CD57+ cell expansion by flow cytometry. Whole-study findings and limits: Comparison of patients with controls identified about 30 shared CD8+ CDR3 sequences.

Points on this clonotype: What it recognizes is unknown.

Germline V gene data show CDR1 as SGDLS and CDR2 as YYNGEE. V lost 4 bases and J lost 8, with 13 bases in between. CDR3 length: 13 residues. This chain joins TRBV9 and TRBJ1-3; D is unclear. Sequencing was done on a sample of sorted CD4+, CD8+, or CD8+CD57+ T cells (not recorded which) from PBMCs. The clonotype was recovered from a human donor with aplastic anemia. The CDR3 nucleotides read TGTGCCAGCAGCTACAACCCTGAGGACACCATATATTTT. Translation: CASSYNPEDTIYF. Based on the CDR3 plus reference TRBV9 and TRBJ1-3, the full variable domain is DSGVTQTPKHLITATGQRVTLRCSPRSGDLSVYWYQQSLDQGLQFLIQYYNGEERAKGNILERFSAQQFPDLHSELNLSSLELGDSALYFCASSYNPEDTIYFGEGSWLTVV.